The 24 T cell receptor beta chains listed next were all sequenced from one sample in a study of blood T cell repertoires in COVID-19. Sequenced by immunoSEQ multiplex PCR; TCRdb stores in-frame clones only, minus some. The data show 250,000 or so clones, approximately 84% seen once. The sample comprised peripheral blood. The origin of the receptors is a man aged 45-60 years with acute or convalescent COVID-19.

A note on this clone: Other DNA sequences of this sample code for an identical CDR3. V and J are TRBV9 and TRBJ2-7; no clear D. Looked up from germline, CDR1 is SGDLS and CDR2 is YYNGEE. The CDR3 sequence is 13 residues long. The V end lost 0 bases, the J end lost 1 base, and 5 bases lay between the germline ends. Here the CDR3 DNA reads TGTGCCAGCAGCGTAGCCGGGTCCTACGAGCAGTACTTC. Its protein product is CASSVAGSYEQYF.

The V gene is TRBV27, the J gene TRBJ1-4; D ambiguous. Per germline, CDR1 MNHEY and CDR2 SMNVEV (reference sequence). Trimming pared 2 bases from V and 0 bases from J, leaving 10 bases between. This CDR3 contains 16 residues. The DNA for the CDR3 is TGTGCCAGCAGTTTAATGCACGGTGCAACTAATGAAAAACTGTTTTTT. Translated, it gives CASSLMHGATNEKLFF.

The chain employs TRBV15 and TRBJ1-5; D is undetermined. V was clipped by 5 bases and J by 0 bases, with 14 bases between them. CDR3 length: 16 residues. CDR1 is LNHNV, CDR2 YYDKDF, per germline (reference sequence). The CDR3 coding sequence is TGTGCCACCAGCCAGAGGTCGGGGTTTAGCAATCAGCCCCAGCATTTT. Encoded protein: CATSQRSGFSNQPQHF.

This sequence joins TRBV7-3 and TRBJ2-5; 7 bases map to TRBD1. The CDR3 sequence is 15 residues long. Germline V gene data show CDR1 as SGHTA and CDR2 as FQGTGA. V was clipped by 5 bases and J by 1 base; unmatched bases: 7. This CDR3 is CASSRDSLTQETQYF. CDR3 DNA: TGTGCCAGCAGCCGGGACAGCCTCACCCAAGAGACCCAGTACTTC.

This chain connects TRBV9 to TRBJ1-5, with 9 bases aligning to TRBD1. CDR3 length equals 14 residues. Trimming removed 4 bases from V and 4 bases from J; junction bases left unmatched: 3. Germline V gene sequence: CDR1 SGDLS, CDR2 YYNGEE. In DNA form, the CDR3 reads TGTGCCAGCAGCACAGGGGGCCTAAATCAGCCCCAGCATTTT. Amino acid sequence: CASSTGGLNQPQHF.

This chain uses TRBV5-8 with TRBJ2-7, with D possibly being TRBD2 (6 bases). V lost 4 bases, J lost 10 bases, and 12 bases lay in between. Germline assignment: CDR1 SGHTS and CDR2 YDEGEE. The CDR3 totals 11 residues. The CDR3 coding sequence is TGTGCCAGCAGCCATCGGGACTCCCAGTACTTC. Protein product: CASSHRDSQYF.

The rearrangement links TRBV6-6 to TRBJ1-1, with TRBD1 as a possible D gene (5 bases). V lost 0 bases, J lost 0 bases, and 8 bases lay in between. The CDR3 has 15 residues. Germline values: CDR1 MNHNY, CDR2 SVGAGI (reference sequence). The CDR3 region is CASSYSPTVNTEAFF. CDR3 sequence (DNA): TGTGCCAGCAGTTACTCCCCGACAGTGAACACTGAAGCTTTCTTT.

The CDR3 sequence is CASSKAGTAGLQETQYF. Here the CDR3 DNA reads TGTGCCAGCAGTAAAGCCGGGACAGCAGGACTCCAAGAGACCCAGTACTTC. The chain combines TRBV7-6 with TRBJ2-5, with TRBD1 matching 7 bases. The CDR3 runs to 17 residues. CDR1 SGHVS and CDR2 FNYEAQ come from the germline V gene. V dropped 6 bases and J dropped 1; count of bases not matched to a gene: 14.

The chain carries TRBV5-5 and TRBJ1-4; no clear D gene. The V gene's germline CDR1 is SGHKS and CDR2 YYEKEE (reference sequence). Trimming removed 0 bases at V and 5 bases at J, with 5 bases between. The CDR3 consists of 13 residues. CDR3 residues: CASSLETNEKLFF. The CDR3 DNA is TGTGCCAGCAGCTTGGAGACAAATGAAAAACTGTTTTTT.

This chain uses TRBV15 with TRBJ2-3, with D maybe TRBD2 (6 bases). Germline assignment: CDR1 LNHNV and CDR2 YYDKDF (reference sequence). The CDR3 runs 17 residues. Trimming took 3 bases from V and 4 from J, leaving 20 bases between them. The CDR3 sequence: CATSRKVASGQPDTQYF. The DNA of the CDR3 is TGTGCCACCAGCAGGAAGGTTGCAAGCGGGCAACCAGATACGCAGTATTTT.

The chain has TRBV5-1 and TRBJ2-7, with 10 bases matching TRBD2. The CDR3 contains 14 residues. Germline CDR1 SGHRS, CDR2 YFSETQ. J gave up 5 bases and V 5 bases, and 7 bases lay outside the gene matches. The CDR3 bases are TGCGCCAGCAGTACCACTAGCGGGGTCAACGAGCAGTACTTC. It specifies CASSTTSGVNEQYF.

The rearrangement links TRBV5-1 to TRBJ2-7; TRBD1 matches at 7 bases. Germline V lookup: CDR1 SGHRS, CDR2 YFSETQ. CDR3 length: 14 residues. The trim removed 4 bases at V and 3 bases at J, leaving 7 bases unmatched. For the CDR3, the DNA is TGCGCCAGCAGCCACGACTCAGGGGGCTACGAGCAGTACTTC. This gives the protein CASSHDSGGYEQYF.

The rearrangement links TRBV5-7 to TRBJ1-4; no definite D call. TRBV5-7 carries the ORF label, with uncertain function. This CDR3 contains 15 residues. V was clipped by 4 bases and J by 8 bases, with 18 bases between them. This CDR3 reads CASSMEAVSDEKLFF. In nucleotides, the CDR3 is TGTGCCAGCAGCATGGAGGCTGTCAGCGACGAAAAACTGTTTTTT.

Only one count was recorded for this clone. The chain carries TRBV7-8 and TRBJ2-2; 11 nucleotides agree with TRBD2. Germline V gene lookup returns CDR1 SGHVS and CDR2 FQNEAQ. Unmatched junction bases numbered 13, after V lost 7 bases and J lost 6 bases. This CDR3 spans 17 amino acids. CDR3 amino acids: CASTRSLAGVKAGELFF. As DNA, the CDR3 is TGTGCCAGCACCCGCTCACTAGCGGGAGTCAAGGCCGGGGAGCTGTTTTTT. The whole variable domain, remainder taken from reference TRBV7-8 and TRBJ2-2, is GAGVSQSPRYKVAKRGQDVALRCDPISGHVSLFWYQQALGQGPEFLTYFQNEAQLDKSGLPSDRFFAERPEGSVSTLKIQRTQQEDSAVYLCASTRSLAGVKAGELFFGEGSRLTVL.

The J gene is TRBJ2-3, the V gene TRBV5-1, with D maybe TRBD2 (5 bases). The CDR3 has 14 amino acids. Looked up from germline, CDR1 is SGHRS and CDR2 is YFSETQ. Trimming pared 5 bases from V and 6 bases from J, leaving 16 bases between. The CDR3 region has the DNA TGCGCCAGCAGTAAAGCGGAAGCCCATGATACGCAGTATTTT. Amino acids: CASSKAEAHDTQYF.

V gene TRBV6-6 combines with J gene TRBJ1-5, with 9 bases lining up with TRBD1. This CDR3 region has 14 residues. Per germline, CDR1 MNHNY and CDR2 SVGAGI (reference sequence). The ends lost 7 bases at V and 4 bases at J; junction bases unmatched: 5. The CDR3 nucleotides read TGTGCCAGCAACCGACAGGGGGTAAATCAGCCCCAGCATTTT. It yields the protein CASNRQGVNQPQHF.

CDR3 protein: CASSLGGEGQGYYEQYF. CDR3 bases: TGTGCCAGCAGTTTAGGGGGAGAGGGACAGGGTTATTACGAGCAGTACTTC. The chain combines TRBV28 with TRBJ2-7; 9 nucleotides align to TRBD1. CDR3 length equals 17 residues. The germline V gene encodes CDR1 MDHEN and CDR2 SYDVKM. The J segment lost 4 bases and the V segment lost 2 bases, leaving 12 bases of the junction unmatched. The full variable domain, completed using reference TRBV28 and TRBJ2-7, is DVKVTQSSRYLVKRTGEKVFLECVQDMDHENMFWYRQDPGLGLRLIYFSYDVKMKEKGDIPEGYSVSREKKERFSLILESASTNQTSMYLCASSLGGEGQGYYEQYFGPGTRLTVT.

The chain employs TRBV5-8 and TRBJ1-2, with TRBD1 matching over 9 bases. Unmatched junction bases numbered 3, after V lost 4 bases and J lost 2 bases. The CDR3 is 14 amino acids. In germline, CDR1 is SGHTS, CDR2 YDEGEE. CDR3 in DNA: TGTGCCAGCAGCACCGGGACAGGGAACTATGGCTACACCTTC. Translated, it gives CASSTGTGNYGYTF.

V and J are TRBV5-8 and TRBJ1-2; D might be TRBD1 (6 bases). V lost 4 bases, J lost 8 bases, and 18 bases lay in between. The germline gives CDR1 SGHTS, CDR2 YDEGEE. This CDR3 region has 14 residues. Here the CDR3 reads CASSRRQDAQGYTF. The CDR3 DNA follows: TGTGCCAGCAGCCGGCGACAGGATGCACAGGGCTACACCTTC.

The chain combines TRBV2 with TRBJ1-5, with D perhaps TRBD1 (5 bases). The germline CDR1 and CDR2 sequences are SNHLY and FYNNEI. The CDR3 runs to 12 residues. V was cut by 6 bases and J by 5 bases, with 8 bases left in between. CDR3 sequence reads: CASSLGDQPQHF. The CDR3, as DNA: TGTGCCAGCAGCCTAGGGGATCAGCCCCAGCATTTT.

The chain carries TRBV12-5 and TRBJ1-1; tentatively, D is TRBD1 (6 bases). Germline V CDR1 and CDR2: LGHNT, FRNRAP. This CDR3 has 15 residues. V was clipped by 1 base and J by 1 base, with 10 bases between them. The DNA of the CDR3 is TGTGCTAGTGGTTTGGACCAGGGGCGGAACACTGAAGCTTTCTTT. Amino acids: CASGLDQGRNTEAFF.

This chain links TRBV5-6 with TRBJ2-7; D gene ambiguous. CDR1 is SGHDT, CDR2 YYEEEE, per germline. The length of the CDR3 is 16 residues. Trimming shortened V by 1 base and J by 3 bases, and 17 bases separated the two germline ends. Here the CDR3 reads CASSLRSALDHYEQYF. The CDR3, as DNA: TGTGCCAGCAGCTTGAGGTCGGCTCTAGATCACTACGAGCAGTACTTC.

The rearrangement links TRBV3-1 (or the pseudogene TRBV3-2) to TRBJ2-3; TRBD1 might be the D (6 bases). This CDR3 contains 17 residues. V was shortened by 0 bases and J by 6 bases, with 19 bases between the two germline ends. Germline lookup yields CDR1 LGHDT and CDR2 YNNKEL (reference sequence). The CDR3 sequence: CASSQDRGLGFWDTQYF. The CDR3 coding sequence is TGTGCCAGCAGCCAAGATAGGGGGTTAGGCTTCTGGGATACGCAGTATTTT.

This chain joins TRBV5-4 and TRBJ2-3; TRBD1 is a possible D gene (5 bases). The germline V gene has CDR1 SGHNT and CDR2 YYREEE (reference sequence). Trimming pared 4 bases from V and 6 bases from J, leaving 12 bases between. This CDR3 contains 13 residues. CDR3 in amino acids: CASSKDNSDTQYF. The CDR3 DNA reads as TGTGCCAGCAGCAAGGACAACTCGGATACGCAGTATTTT.